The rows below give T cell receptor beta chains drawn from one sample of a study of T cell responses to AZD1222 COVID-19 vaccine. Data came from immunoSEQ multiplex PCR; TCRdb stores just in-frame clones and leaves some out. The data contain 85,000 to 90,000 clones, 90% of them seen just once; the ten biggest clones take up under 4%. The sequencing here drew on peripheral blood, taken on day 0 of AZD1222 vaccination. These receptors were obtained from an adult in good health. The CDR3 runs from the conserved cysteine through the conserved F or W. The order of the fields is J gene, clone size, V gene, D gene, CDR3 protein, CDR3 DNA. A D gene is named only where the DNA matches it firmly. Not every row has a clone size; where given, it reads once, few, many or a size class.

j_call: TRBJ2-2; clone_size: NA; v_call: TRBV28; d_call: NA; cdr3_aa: CASRRELITGELFF; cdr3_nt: TGTGCCAGCAGGAGGGAATTAATCACCGGGGAGCTGTTTTTT
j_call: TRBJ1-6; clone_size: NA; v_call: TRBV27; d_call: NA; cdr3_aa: CASSLSSTRENSPLHF; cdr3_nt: TGTGCCAGCAGTTTATCGAGCACACGGGAGAATTCACCCCTCCACTTT
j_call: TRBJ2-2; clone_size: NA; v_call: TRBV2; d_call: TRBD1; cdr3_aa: CASSGQGVRTGELFF; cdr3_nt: TGTGCCAGCAGCGGACAGGGAGTTCGTACCGGGGAGCTGTTTTTT
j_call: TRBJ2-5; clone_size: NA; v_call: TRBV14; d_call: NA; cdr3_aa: CASSQDFAVFQETQYF; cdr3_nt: TGTGCCAGCAGCCAAGATTTTGCAGTATTCCAAGAGACCCAGTACTTC
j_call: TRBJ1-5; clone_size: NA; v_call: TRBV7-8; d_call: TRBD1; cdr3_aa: CASRPGTGVYQPQHF; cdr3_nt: TGTGCCAGCAGGCCCGGGACAGGGGTTTATCAGCCCCAGCATTTT
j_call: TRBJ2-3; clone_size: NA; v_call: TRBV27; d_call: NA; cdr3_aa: CASSLIATDTQYF; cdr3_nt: TGTGCCAGCAGTTTAATAGCGACAGATACGCAGTATTTT
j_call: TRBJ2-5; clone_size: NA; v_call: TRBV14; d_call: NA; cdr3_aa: CASSQAGDQETQYF; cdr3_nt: TGTGCCAGCAGCCAAGCGGGGGACCAAGAGACCCAGTACTTC
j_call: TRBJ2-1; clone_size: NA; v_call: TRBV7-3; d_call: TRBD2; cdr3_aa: CASSLMPGGINEQFF; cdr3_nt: TGTGCCAGCAGCTTAATGCCGGGAGGGATCAATGAGCAGTTCTTC
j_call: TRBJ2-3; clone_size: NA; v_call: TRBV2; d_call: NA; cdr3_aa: CASSVVKTTQYF; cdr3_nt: TGTGCCAGCAGTGTTGTGAAGACAACGCAGTATTTT
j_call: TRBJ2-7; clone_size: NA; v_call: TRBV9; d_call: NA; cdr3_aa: CASSSGYEQYF; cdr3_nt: TGTGCCAGCAGCTCCGGGTACGAGCAGTACTTC
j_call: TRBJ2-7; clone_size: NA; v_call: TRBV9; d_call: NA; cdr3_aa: CASSVGQGNYEQYF; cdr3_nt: TGTGCCAGCAGCGTAGGGCAGGGTAACTACGAGCAGTACTTC
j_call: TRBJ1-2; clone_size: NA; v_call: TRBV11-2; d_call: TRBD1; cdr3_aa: CASSKTGGDYGYTF; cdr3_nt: TGTGCCAGCAGCAAGACAGGGGGCGACTATGGCTACACCTTC
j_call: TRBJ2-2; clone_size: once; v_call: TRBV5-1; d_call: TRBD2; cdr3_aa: CASSGRGVNTGELFF; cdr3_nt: TGCGCCAGCAGCGGACGGGGGGTGAACACCGGGGAGCTGTTTTTT
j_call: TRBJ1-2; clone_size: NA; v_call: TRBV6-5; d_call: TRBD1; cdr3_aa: CASRAGTVRDGYTF; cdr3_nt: TGTGCCAGCAGGGCCGGGACAGTTCGTGACGGCTACACCTTC
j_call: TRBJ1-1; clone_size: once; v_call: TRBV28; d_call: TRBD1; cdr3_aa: CASSPGQGRTEAFF; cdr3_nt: TGTGCCAGCAGTCCCGGACAGGGCCGGACTGAAGCTTTCTTT
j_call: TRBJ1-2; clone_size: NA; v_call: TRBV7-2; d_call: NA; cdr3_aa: CASSQRRGLGYGYTF; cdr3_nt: TGTGCCAGCAGCCAAAGGCGGGGGTTAGGCTATGGCTACACCTTC
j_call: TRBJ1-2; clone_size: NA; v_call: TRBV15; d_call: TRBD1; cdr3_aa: CATSAAGGRWYGYTF; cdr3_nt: TGTGCCACCAGCGCAGCAGGGGGAAGATGGTATGGCTACACCTTC
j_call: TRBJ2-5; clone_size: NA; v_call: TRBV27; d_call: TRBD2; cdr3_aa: CATRGGGETQYF; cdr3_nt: TGTGCCACCCGCGGGGGTGGAGAGACCCAGTACTTC
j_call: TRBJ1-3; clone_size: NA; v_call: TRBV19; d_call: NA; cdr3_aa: CASSSRGQYSGNTIYF; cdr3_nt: TGTGCCAGCTCGTCCAGGGGTCAATACTCTGGAAACACCATATATTTT
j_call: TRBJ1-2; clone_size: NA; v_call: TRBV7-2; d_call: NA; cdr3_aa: CASSWGPESYGYTF; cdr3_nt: TGTGCCAGCAGCTGGGGGCCGGAGAGCTATGGCTACACCTTC
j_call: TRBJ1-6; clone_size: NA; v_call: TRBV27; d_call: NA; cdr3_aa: CASTPFGAGINSPLHF; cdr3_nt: TGTGCCAGCACCCCCTTCGGGGCCGGGATTAATTCACCCCTCCACTTT
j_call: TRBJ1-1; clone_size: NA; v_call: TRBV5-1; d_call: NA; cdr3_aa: CASSVLYTEAFF; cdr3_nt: TGCGCCAGCAGCGTACTATACACTGAAGCTTTCTTT
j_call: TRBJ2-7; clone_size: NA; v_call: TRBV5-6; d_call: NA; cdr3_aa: CASSLVSTSYEQYF; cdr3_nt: TGTGCCAGCAGCTTGGTCTCTACTTCCTACGAGCAGTACTTC
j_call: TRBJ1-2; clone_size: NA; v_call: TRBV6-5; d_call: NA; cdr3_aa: CASGPGPSNYGYTF; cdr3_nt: TGTGCCAGCGGCCCGGGGCCCTCTAACTATGGCTACACCTTC
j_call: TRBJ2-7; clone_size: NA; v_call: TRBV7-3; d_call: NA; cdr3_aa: CASSLDGSSYEQYF; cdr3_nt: TGTGCCAGCAGCTTAGACGGAAGCTCCTACGAGCAGTACTTC
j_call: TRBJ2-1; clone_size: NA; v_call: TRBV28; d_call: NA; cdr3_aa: CASSDYDSVYNEQFF; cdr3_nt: TGTGCCAGCAGTGACTACGACAGCGTCTACAATGAGCAGTTCTTC
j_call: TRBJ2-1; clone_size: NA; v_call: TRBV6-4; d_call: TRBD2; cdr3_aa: CATSRVAGYYNEQFF; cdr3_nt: TGTGCCACCTCTAGAGTAGCGGGGTACTACAATGAGCAGTTCTTC
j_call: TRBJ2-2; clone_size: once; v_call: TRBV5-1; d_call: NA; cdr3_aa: CASSLIGLELFF; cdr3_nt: TGCGCCAGCAGCTTGATAGGGTTGGAGCTGTTTTTT
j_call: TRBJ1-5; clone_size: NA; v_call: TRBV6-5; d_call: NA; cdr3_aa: CASSQRVNQPQHF; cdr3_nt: TGTGCCAGCAGCCAAAGGGTTAATCAGCCCCAGCATTTT
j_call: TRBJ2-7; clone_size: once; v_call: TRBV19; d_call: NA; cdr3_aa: CASSIGTSSPYF; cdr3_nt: TGTGCCAGTAGTATCGGGACATCAAGTCCGTACTTC
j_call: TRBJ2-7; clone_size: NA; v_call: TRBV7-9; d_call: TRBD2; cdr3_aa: CASSVRLAGASYEQYF; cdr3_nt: TGTGCCAGCAGCGTAAGACTAGCGGGGGCCTCCTACGAGCAGTACTTC
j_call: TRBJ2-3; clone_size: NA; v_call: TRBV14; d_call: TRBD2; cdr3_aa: CASSQRLAGRADTQYF; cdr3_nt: TGTGCCAGCAGCCAGAGACTAGCGGGACGGGCAGATACGCAGTATTTT
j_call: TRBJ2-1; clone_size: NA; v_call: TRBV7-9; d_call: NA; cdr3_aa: CASTKGSGSRSYNEQFF; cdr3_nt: TGTGCCAGCACCAAGGGGTCCGGGAGCCGCTCCTACAATGAGCAGTTCTTC
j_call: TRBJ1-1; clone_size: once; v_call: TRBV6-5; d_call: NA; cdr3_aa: CASRLQENTEAFF; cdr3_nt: TGTGCCAGCAGATTACAGGAGAACACTGAAGCTTTCTTT
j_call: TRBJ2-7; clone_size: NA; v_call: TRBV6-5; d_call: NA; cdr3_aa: CASRPPYRDPYEQYF; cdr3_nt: TGTGCCAGCAGGCCCCCTTACAGGGACCCCTACGAGCAGTACTTC
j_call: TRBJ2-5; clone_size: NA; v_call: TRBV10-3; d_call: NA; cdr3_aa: CAISALRDSGQETQYF; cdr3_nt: TGTGCCATCAGTGCCCTCCGCGACAGCGGGCAAGAGACCCAGTACTTC
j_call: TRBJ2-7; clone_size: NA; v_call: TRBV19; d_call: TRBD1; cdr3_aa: CASKDRSTSYEQYF; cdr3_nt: TGTGCCAGCAAGGACAGGAGTACCTCCTACGAGCAGTACTTC
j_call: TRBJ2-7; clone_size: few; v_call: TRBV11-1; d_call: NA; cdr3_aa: CASGRQETYEQYF; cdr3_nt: TGTGCCAGCGGCAGACAGGAGACCTACGAGCAGTACTTC
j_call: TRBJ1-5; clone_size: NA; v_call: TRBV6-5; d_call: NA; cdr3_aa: CASRSHGDSNQPQHF; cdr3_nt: TGTGCCAGCAGGAGTCACGGGGATAGCAATCAGCCCCAGCATTTT
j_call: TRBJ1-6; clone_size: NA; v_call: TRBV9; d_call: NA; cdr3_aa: CASSAEDTYNSALHF; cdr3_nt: TGTGCCAGCAGCGCAGAGGACACCTATAATTCGGCCCTCCACTTT
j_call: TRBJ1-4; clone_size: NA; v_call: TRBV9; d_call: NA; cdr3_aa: CASSEEGRPNEKLFF; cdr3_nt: TGTGCCAGCAGCGAGGAGGGGAGGCCTAATGAAAAACTGTTTTTT
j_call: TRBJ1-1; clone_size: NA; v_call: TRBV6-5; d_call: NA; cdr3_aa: CASSYSLMNTEAFF; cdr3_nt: TGTGCCAGCAGTTACTCATTGATGAACACTGAAGCTTTCTTT
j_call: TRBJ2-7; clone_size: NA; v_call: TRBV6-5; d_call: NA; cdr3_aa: CASISSGREQYF; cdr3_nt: TGTGCCAGCATCTCGTCGGGTCGCGAGCAGTACTTC
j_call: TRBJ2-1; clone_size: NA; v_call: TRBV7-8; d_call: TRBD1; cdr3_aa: CASSGQGRAINEQFF; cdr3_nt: TGTGCCAGCAGCGGACAGGGGAGGGCGATAAATGAGCAGTTCTTC
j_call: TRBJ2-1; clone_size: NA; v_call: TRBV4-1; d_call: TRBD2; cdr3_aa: CASSQDPGGGDEQFF; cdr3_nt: TGCGCCAGCAGCCAAGATCCGGGGGGGGGCGATGAGCAGTTCTTC
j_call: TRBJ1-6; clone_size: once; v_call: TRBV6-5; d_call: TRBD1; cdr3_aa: CASSYIAGTGASPLHF; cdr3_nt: TGTGCCAGCAGTTACATAGCGGGGACAGGGGCATCACCCCTCCACTTT
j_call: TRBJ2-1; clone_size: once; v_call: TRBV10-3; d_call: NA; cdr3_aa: CAISESGTGYNEQFF; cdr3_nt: TGTGCCATCAGTGAGTCAGGGACCGGCTACAATGAGCAGTTCTTC
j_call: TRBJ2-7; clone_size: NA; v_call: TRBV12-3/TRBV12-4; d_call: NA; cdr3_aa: CASSLDIYEQYF; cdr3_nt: TGTGCCAGCAGTTTAGACATCTACGAGCAGTACTTC
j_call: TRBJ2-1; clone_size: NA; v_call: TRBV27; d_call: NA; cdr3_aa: CASSAEGPQNEQFF; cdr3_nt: TGTGCCAGCAGTGCCGAGGGGCCCCAGAATGAGCAGTTCTTC
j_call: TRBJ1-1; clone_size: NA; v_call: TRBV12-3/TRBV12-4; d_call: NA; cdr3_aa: CASLKRQWTEAFF; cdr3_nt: TGTGCCAGCCTTAAGAGGCAATGGACTGAAGCTTTCTTT